This T cell receptor beta chain originates from a study of siplizumab effects on memory and regulatory T cells. In each sample, 10^5 or so TCR templates were assayed. Measured with immunoSEQ multiplex PCR; TCRdb has only the in-frame clones, and not every one. The repertoire includes around 87,000 clones, 85% to 90% of them detected once, and roughly 14% sits in the top ten. CDR1 is MNHEY and CDR2 is SMNVEV in the germline V gene (reference sequence). CDR3 length equals 15 residues. The junction had 9 bases not matched to a gene; V was cut back by 3 bases and J by 7 bases. A note on this clone: Its target is not known.

Study observations and caveats: A minor share of alloreactive clones matched unstimulated subsets. Reactions containing siplizumab showed mappable alloreactive CD4+ clones averaging roughly 66% Treg-derived, versus around 25% in controls.

The J gene is TRBJ1-2, the V gene TRBV27; 9 bases are shared with TRBD1. This TCR came from a human donor in good health. The sequenced sample was CD4+ T cells sorted from blood. CDR3 nucleotide sequence: TGTGCCAGCAGTTTCGCCGGGACAGGGTTTGGTGGCTACACCTTC. As protein: CASSFAGTGFGGYTF.